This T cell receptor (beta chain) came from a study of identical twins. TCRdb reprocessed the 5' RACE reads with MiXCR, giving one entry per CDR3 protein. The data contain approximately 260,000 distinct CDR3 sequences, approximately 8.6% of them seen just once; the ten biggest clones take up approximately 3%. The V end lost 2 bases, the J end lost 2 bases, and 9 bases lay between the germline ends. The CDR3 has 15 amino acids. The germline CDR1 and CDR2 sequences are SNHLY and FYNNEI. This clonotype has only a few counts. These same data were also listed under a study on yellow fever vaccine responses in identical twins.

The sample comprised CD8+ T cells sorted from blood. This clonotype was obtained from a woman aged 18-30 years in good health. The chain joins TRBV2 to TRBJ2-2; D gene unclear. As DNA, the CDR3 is TGTGCCAGCAGTGAAAACGCAGCTAACACCGGGGAGCTGTTTTTT. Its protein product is CASSENAANTGELFF.